The 23 T cell receptor beta chains reported below all come from one sample, sequenced in a study of OX40 agonist ivuxolimab in advanced cancers. Only in-frame clones appear in the TCRdb table, and some are missing; sequencing was by immunoSEQ multiplex PCR. Of about 79,000 clones listed, about nine tenths are singletons. The source was CD4+ or CD8+ T cells sorted from blood, collected in a trial of the OX40 agonist ivuxolimab. These receptors all come from an adult with an advanced solid tumor such as melanoma, head and neck, liver or kidney cancer.

This clone has only one observation. CDR3: CASSLAHGEKLFF. The DNA for the CDR3 is TGTGCCAGCAGCTTAGCGCATGGAGAAAAACTGTTTTTT. The V call is TRBV7-6, the J call TRBJ1-4; D is unclear. The length of the CDR3 is 13 residues. Germline V gene sequence: CDR1 SGHVS, CDR2 FNYEAQ. Trimming stripped 0 bases from V and 8 bases from J, with 7 bases between.

This chain connects TRBV11-2 to TRBJ1-2, with no clear D. The CDR3 runs to 11 residues. Germline loops: CDR1 SGHAT, CDR2 FQNNGV. V was pared by 3 bases and J by 5 bases, with 4 bases between. DNA of the CDR3: TGTGCCAGCAGCTTTGAGTATGGCTACACCTTC. Its protein is CASSFEYGYTF.

This clone was counted once. A read error may explain this, as a much larger clone is one base away. This chain uses TRBV6-6 with TRBJ2-1; no definite D call. Germline V CDR1 and CDR2: MNHNY, SVGAGI (reference sequence). The V and J ends lost 2 bases and 10 bases respectively, with 9 bases between them. The CDR3 consists of 12 residues. Here the CDR3 reads CASSYPMVEQFF. The CDR3, as DNA: TGTGCCAGCAGTTACCCGATGGTGGAGCAGTTCTTC.

The chain has TRBV5-1 and TRBJ2-7; TRBD2 aligns across 9 bases. The germline gives CDR1 SGHRS, CDR2 YFSETQ. The CDR3 covers 14 residues. J lost 0 bases, V lost 4 bases, and 2 bases had no gene match. CDR3 sequence reads: CASSPTSGSYEQYF. The CDR3 DNA reads TGCGCCAGCAGCCCGACTAGCGGCTCCTACGAGCAGTACTTC.

The V call is TRBV7-9, the J call TRBJ2-5; maybe TRBD2 (6 bases). There are 15 residues in the CDR3. Germline CDR1 is SEHNR and CDR2 is FQNEAQ (reference sequence). V was cut by 4 bases and J by 1 base, with 13 bases left in between. The CDR3 region has the DNA TGTGCCAGCAGCTCTGGCCGGGAGATCCAAGAGACCCAGTACTTC. Residues: CASSSGREIQETQYF.

The genes are TRBV9 and TRBJ1-2; TRBD1 is a possible D gene (6 bases). Germline values: CDR1 SGDLS, CDR2 YYNGEE. The CDR3 loop spans 16 amino acids. V was pared by 2 bases and J by 4 bases, with 18 bases between. Here the CDR3 DNA reads TGTGCCAGCAGCGTCCTAACTTTAGGGGGGCCCTATGGCTACACCTTC. Translation: CASSVLTLGGPYGYTF.

The genes are TRBV7-6 and TRBJ2-2; 8 bases line up with TRBD1. With 8 bases clipped from V and 7 bases from J, the junction kept 12 bases outside the gene matches. Germline V lookup: CDR1 SGHVS, CDR2 FNYEAQ. The CDR3 loop spans 15 amino acids. The CDR3 DNA follows: TGTGCCAGCGCACCGGGACAGGTTTTGGGCGGGGAGCTGTTTTTT. Encoded protein: CASAPGQVLGGELFF.

The V gene is TRBV2, the J gene TRBJ2-7; TRBD1 aligns across 10 bases. Germline V CDR1 and CDR2: SNHLY, FYNNEI. V trimming: 8 bases; J trimming: 1 base; junction bases outside the gene matches: 8. The CDR3 consists of 15 residues. The CDR3 here is CASGEGQGFSYEQYF. CDR3 DNA sequence: TGTGCCAGCGGGGAGGGACAGGGGTTTTCCTACGAGCAGTACTTC.

The rearrangement joins TRBV7-9 to TRBJ2-5; TRBD1 agrees at 11 bases. The germline V gene has CDR1 SEHNR and CDR2 FQNEAQ (reference sequence). The CDR3 length is 16 residues. Germline trimming cut 1 base from V and 1 base from J; bases unmatched to any gene: 2. CDR3 nucleotide sequence: TGTGCCAGCAGCTTAGTGGGGACAGGGGGCCAAGAGACCCAGTACTTC. As protein: CASSLVGTGGQETQYF.

The rearrangement uses TRBV18 and TRBJ2-3, with 8 nucleotides matching TRBD2. Germline V gene data show CDR1 as KGHSH and CDR2 as LQKENI. V lost 1 base to trimming and J lost 6 bases; unmatched junction nucleotides: 6. The CDR3 is 15 amino acids. This CDR3 is CASSPLRGGPDTQYF. CDR3 bases: TGTGCCAGCTCACCACTTCGGGGGGGCCCCGATACGCAGTATTTT.

This clone is a singleton in its sample. The chain carries TRBV4-1 and TRBJ1-5; 7 bases align to TRBD1. Germline CDR1 is MGHRA and CDR2 is YSYEKL. CDR3 length equals 17 residues. V was pared by 0 bases and J by 7 bases, with 12 bases of the junction left unmatched. As DNA, the CDR3 is TGCGCCAGCAGCCAAGAAGGGGGCGGGGGCGGTCGGCAGCCCCAGCATTTT. Encoded protein: CASSQEGGGGGRQPQHF.

The gene calls are TRBV6-5 and TRBJ2-7, with 8 bases matching TRBD1. V lost 0 bases to trimming and J lost 2 bases; unmatched junction nucleotides: 6. The CDR3 loop spans 16 amino acids. Germline CDR1 and CDR2: MNHEY and SVGAGI. Written as DNA, the CDR3 is TGTGCCAGCAGTTACTCTGGGCAGGGGGCTGCCTACGAGCAGTACTTC. It encodes CASSYSGQGAAYEQYF.

J is TRBJ2-7 and V is TRBV5-1; unclear D gene. Trimming stripped 4 bases from V and 5 bases from J, with 13 bases between. Germline CDR1 reads SGHRS; CDR2 reads YFSETQ. The CDR3 is 13 residues long. The CDR3 is CASSLASVDEQYF. The CDR3 DNA reads TGCGCCAGCAGCCTGGCAAGCGTGGACGAGCAGTACTTC.

J is TRBJ2-7 and V is TRBV2; no reliable D call. Germline CDR1 reads SNHLY; CDR2 reads FYNNEI. Between the trimmed V and J ends, which lost 8 bases and 2 bases, there was a span of 13 bases. This CDR3 spans 13 amino acids. CDR3 sequence reads: CASLSDTAYEQYF. CDR3 in DNA: TGTGCCAGCTTGAGTGACACTGCCTACGAGCAGTACTTC. The whole variable domain, filled in from reference TRBV2 and TRBJ2-7, reads EPEVTQTPSHQVTQMGQEVILRCVPISNHLYFYWYRQILGQKVEFLVSFYNNEISEKSEIFDDQFSVERPDGSNFTLKIRSTKLEDSAMYFCASLSDTAYEQYFGPGTRLTVT.

The chain links TRBV6-5 to TRBJ2-7, with D tentatively TRBD1 (6 bases). CDR1 MNHEY and CDR2 SVGAGI come from the germline V gene. CDR3 size: 16 residues. V gave up 0 bases and J gave up 2 bases, with 14 bases separating them. The CDR3 reads CASSYSKGNRAYEQYF. DNA of the CDR3: TGTGCCAGCAGTTACTCGAAAGGTAACAGGGCCTACGAGCAGTACTTC.

The chain employs TRBV21-1 and TRBJ2-7; the DNA was not compared with TRBD2, the D call given in the table. TRBV21-1 is a pseudogene segment. CDR3 size: 11 residues. The CDR3 region is CASSNLDEQYF. CDR3 coding DNA: TGTGCCAGCAGCAACCTAGACGAGCAGTACTTC.

This rearrangement joins TRBV5-6 to TRBJ2-2, with a weak D call TRBD2 (6 bases). The CDR3 has 15 amino acids. V lost 6 bases and J lost 7, with 19 bases in between. The germline V gene encodes CDR1 SGHDT and CDR2 YYEEEE. The chain's CDR3 is CASNGGAEDDGELFF. The CDR3 DNA reads as TGTGCCAGCAACGGAGGGGCGGAGGACGACGGGGAGCTGTTTTTT.

The chain links TRBV9 to TRBJ1-2; weak D call: TRBD1 (6 bases). CDR1 and CDR2 (germline): SGDLS, YYNGEE. The CDR3 consists of 16 residues. The ends were cut back, 4 bases at V and 2 bases at J, with 18 bases in the middle. CDR3 residues: CASSNHPGQLNYGYTF. CDR3 coding DNA: TGTGCCAGCAGCAACCATCCGGGACAACTCAACTATGGCTACACCTTC.

This rearrangement joins TRBV7-6 to TRBJ2-1; D might be TRBD1 (6 bases). V was clipped by 5 bases and J by 3 bases, with 8 bases between them. The CDR3 is 13 amino acids. Germline values: CDR1 SGHVS, CDR2 FNYEAQ. DNA for the CDR3: TGTGCCAGCAGCCAGGACAGCTACAATGAGCAGTTCTTC. The encoded protein is CASSQDSYNEQFF.

To note about this clone: One end of the junction is discordant with germline, which a read error may explain. V gene TRBV19 combines with J gene TRBJ2-2; 7 positions match TRBD2. The germline CDR1 and CDR2 sequences are LNHDA and SQIVND (reference sequence). CDR3 length: 15 amino acids. CDR3 DNA sequence: TGTGCCAGTACTATAAGCGGGGAGGACACCGGGGAGCTGTTTTTT. The encoded protein is CASTISGEDTGELFF. The variable domain in full, completed from reference TRBV19 and TRBJ2-2, reads DGGITQSPKYLFRKEGQNVTLSCEQNLNHDAMYWYRQDPGQGLRLIYYSQIVNDFQKGDIAEGYSVSREKKESFPLTVTSAQKNPTAFYLCASTISGEDTGELFFGEGSRLTVL.

The rearrangement links TRBV4-1 to TRBJ2-1, with D perhaps TRBD2 (5 bases). The CDR3 has 15 amino acids. Trimming cost V 0 bases and J 7 bases, with 13 bases left between them. Germline assignment: CDR1 MGHRA and CDR2 YSYEKL. CDR3 DNA sequence: TGCGCCAGCAGCCAAGATAACGGGGTTTTGAATGAGCAGTTCTTC. Encoded protein: CASSQDNGVLNEQFF.

The chain couples TRBV25-1 to TRBJ1-2, with 8 bases lining up with TRBD1. The junction had 9 bases not matched to a gene; V was cut back by 6 bases and J by 6 bases. The V gene's germline CDR1 is MGHDK and CDR2 SYGVNS. The CDR3 sequence is 14 residues long. The CDR3 coding sequence is TGTGCCAGCAGACCCCCAGGGGGCGGGAATGGCTACACCTTC. It is translated as CASRPPGGGNGYTF.

This clone was seen only once. The chain joins TRBV7-3 to TRBJ2-5; D not resolved. Between the trimmed V and J ends, which lost 5 bases and 5 bases, there was a span of 12 bases. Germline V lookup: CDR1 SGHTA, CDR2 FQGTGA. This CDR3 region has 13 residues. CDR3 protein: CASSGLGGETQYF. The CDR3 DNA follows: TGTGCCAGCAGCGGTTTGGGTGGGGAGACCCAGTACTTC.